The present TCR beta chain was sequenced within a study of T cells in localized non-small cell lung cancer. Sequencing was performed with immunoSEQ multiplex PCR; in TCRdb, only in-frame clones are kept and a portion is missing. The data contain about 36,000 clones, around 85% of them singletons. Study-level points and caveats: Uninvolved adjacent lung had more T cell clonality than any other tissue, topping tumor.

The CDR3 runs 15 residues. CDR1 and CDR2 from the germline V gene are SGHVS and FQNEAQ. Unmatched junction bases numbered 2, after V lost 1 base and J lost 2 bases. Comments on this clone: Antigen specificity is unknown.

The receptor was derived from a woman aged 40 to 75 with stage I lung adenocarcinoma. Sequencing was performed on peripheral blood, taken before any cancer treatment. The chain is built from TRBV7-8 and TRBJ2-7; 10 nucleotides agree with TRBD1. CDR3 loop: CASSLGQGAPYEQYF. CDR3 bases: TGTGCCAGCAGCTTAGGACAGGGGGCCCCCTACGAGCAGTACTTC. Together with reference TRBV7-8 and TRBJ2-7, the CDR3 gives the full variable domain: GAGVSQSPRYKVAKRGQDVALRCDPISGHVSLFWYQQALGQGPEFLTYFQNEAQLDKSGLPSDRFFAERPEGSVSTLKIQRTQQEDSAVYLCASSLGQGAPYEQYFGPGTRLTVT.